The entry below gives a single TCR beta chain sequence along with its context. The sample is drawn from a study of blood T cell repertoires in COVID-19. Here immunoSEQ multiplex PCR was the method, and the copy in TCRdb shows in-frame clones only, minus some. The profile shows 85,000 to 120,000 clones, 71% of them singletons. The CDR3 runs to 13 residues. The germline V and J ends were trimmed by 5 bases and 2 bases, with 6 bases remaining between them. The germline V gene encodes CDR1 SGHTA and CDR2 FQGNSA. Sequenced material: peripheral blood. This chain uses TRBV7-2 with TRBJ1-4; D uncertain. The sequence was collected from a human donor with acute or convalescent COVID-19. The donor label of this sample is uncertain. CDR3 sequence: CASSPSTNEKLFF. The CDR3 DNA sequence: TGTGCCAGCAGCCCTTCCACTAATGAAAAACTGTTTTTT.